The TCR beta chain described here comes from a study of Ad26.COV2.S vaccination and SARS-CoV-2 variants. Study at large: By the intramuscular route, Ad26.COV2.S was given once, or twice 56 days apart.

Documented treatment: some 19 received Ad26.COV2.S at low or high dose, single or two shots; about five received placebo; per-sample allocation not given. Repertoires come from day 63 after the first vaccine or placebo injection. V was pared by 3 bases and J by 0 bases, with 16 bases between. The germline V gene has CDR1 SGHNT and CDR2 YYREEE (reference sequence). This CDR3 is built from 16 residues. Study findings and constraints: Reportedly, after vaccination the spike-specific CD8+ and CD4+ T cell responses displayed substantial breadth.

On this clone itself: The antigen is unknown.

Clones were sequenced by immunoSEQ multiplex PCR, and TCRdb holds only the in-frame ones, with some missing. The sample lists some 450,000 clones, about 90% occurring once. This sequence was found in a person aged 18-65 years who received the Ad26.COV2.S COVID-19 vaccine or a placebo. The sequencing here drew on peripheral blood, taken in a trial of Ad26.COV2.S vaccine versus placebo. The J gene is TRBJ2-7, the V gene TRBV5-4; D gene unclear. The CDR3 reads CASSSYITRSSYEQYF. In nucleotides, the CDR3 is TGTGCCAGCAGCTCCTATATCACAAGGAGCTCCTACGAGCAGTACTTC.